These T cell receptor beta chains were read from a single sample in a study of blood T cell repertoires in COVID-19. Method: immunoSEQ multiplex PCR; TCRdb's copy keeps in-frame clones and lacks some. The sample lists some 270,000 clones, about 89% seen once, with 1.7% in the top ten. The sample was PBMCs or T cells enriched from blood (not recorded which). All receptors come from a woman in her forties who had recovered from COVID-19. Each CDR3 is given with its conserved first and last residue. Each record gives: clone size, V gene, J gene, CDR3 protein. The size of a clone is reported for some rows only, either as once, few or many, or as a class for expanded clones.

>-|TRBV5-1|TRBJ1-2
CASSLNGEYGYTF
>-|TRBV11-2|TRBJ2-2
CAIPGAQREIIAGELFF
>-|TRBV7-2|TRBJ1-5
CASSPGWTLLQHF
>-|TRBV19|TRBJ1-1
CASSTTGGTEAFF
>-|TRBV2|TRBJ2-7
CASSLVGLASPEQYF
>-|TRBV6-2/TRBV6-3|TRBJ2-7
CASSDPTSEVYF
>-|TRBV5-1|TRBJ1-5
CASSLAGKDQPQHF
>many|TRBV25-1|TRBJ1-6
CASSDHFQFNSPLHF
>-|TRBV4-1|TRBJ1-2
CASSQARGRQGRGGYTF
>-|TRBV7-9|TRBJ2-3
CASSAGQGPTDTQYF
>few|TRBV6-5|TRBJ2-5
CASSWARKETQYF
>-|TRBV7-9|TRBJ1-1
CAIEKDRGGTEAFF
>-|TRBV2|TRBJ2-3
CASRSDRAVQVTQYF
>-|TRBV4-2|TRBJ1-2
CASSQAWTGPDYGYTF
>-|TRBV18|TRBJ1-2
CASSGRGPYGYTF
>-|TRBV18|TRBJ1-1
CASSALREGTEAFF
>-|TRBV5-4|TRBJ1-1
CASSFGRGTEAFF
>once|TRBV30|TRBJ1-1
CAWQLGPNTEAFF
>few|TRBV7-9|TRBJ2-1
CASSLLAGDYNEQFF
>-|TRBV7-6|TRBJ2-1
CASSAKPSGGAPYNEQFF
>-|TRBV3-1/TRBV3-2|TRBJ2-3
CASSRGGDTQYF
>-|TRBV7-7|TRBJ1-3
CASSPGGGNTIYF
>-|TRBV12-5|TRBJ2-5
CASGPGTGVGETQYF
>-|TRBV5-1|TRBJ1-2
CASSSTGAGNYGYTF
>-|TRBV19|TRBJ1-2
CASSIAQGTFYGYTF
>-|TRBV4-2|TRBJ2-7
CASSQVGTSGYEQYF
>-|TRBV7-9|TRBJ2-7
CASSSWRREGYEQYF
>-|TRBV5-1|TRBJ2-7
CASSRFQGSEQYF
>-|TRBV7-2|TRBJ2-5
CASSPIVLAQETQYF
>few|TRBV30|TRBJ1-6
CAWRTVASSYNSPLHF
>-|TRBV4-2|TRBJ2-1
CASSQAGAGGFRGEQFF
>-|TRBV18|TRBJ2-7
CASSPIAGGPPEQYF